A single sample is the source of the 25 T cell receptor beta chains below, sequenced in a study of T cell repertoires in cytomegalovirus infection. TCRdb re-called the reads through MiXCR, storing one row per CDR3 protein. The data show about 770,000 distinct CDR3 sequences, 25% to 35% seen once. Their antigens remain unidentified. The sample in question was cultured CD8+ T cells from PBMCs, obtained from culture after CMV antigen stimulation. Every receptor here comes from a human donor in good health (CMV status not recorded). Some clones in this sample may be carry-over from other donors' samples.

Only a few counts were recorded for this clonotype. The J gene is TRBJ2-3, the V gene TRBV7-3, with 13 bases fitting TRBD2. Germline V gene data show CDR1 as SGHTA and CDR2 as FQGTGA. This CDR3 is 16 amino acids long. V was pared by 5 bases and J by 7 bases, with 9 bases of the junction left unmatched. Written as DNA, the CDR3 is TGTGCCAGCAGCGGGACTAGCGGGGAAGGGGTAAATACGCAGTATTTT. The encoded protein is CASSGTSGEGVNTQYF.

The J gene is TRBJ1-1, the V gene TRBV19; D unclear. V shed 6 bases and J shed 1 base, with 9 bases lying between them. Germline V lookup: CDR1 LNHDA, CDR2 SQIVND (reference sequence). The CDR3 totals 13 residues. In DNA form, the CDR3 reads TGTGCCAGTAGCCGCCGACAGAACACTGAAGCTTTCTTT. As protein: CASSRRQNTEAFF.

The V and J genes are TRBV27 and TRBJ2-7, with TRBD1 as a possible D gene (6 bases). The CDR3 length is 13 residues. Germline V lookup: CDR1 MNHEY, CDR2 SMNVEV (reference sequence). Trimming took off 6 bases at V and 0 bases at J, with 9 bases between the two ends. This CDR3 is CASRRDNSYEQYF. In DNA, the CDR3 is TGTGCCAGCAGACGGGACAACTCCTACGAGCAGTACTTC.

This CDR3 is CASREGGGEQYF. The CDR3 region has the DNA TGTGCCAGCAGGGAGGGGGGGGGCGAGCAGTACTTC. The chain joins TRBV6-8 to TRBJ2-7; tentative D call: TRBD2 (7 bases). Trimming removed 6 bases at V and 6 bases at J, with 12 bases between. The germline gives CDR1 MNHGY, CDR2 SAAAGT. This CDR3 spans 12 amino acids.

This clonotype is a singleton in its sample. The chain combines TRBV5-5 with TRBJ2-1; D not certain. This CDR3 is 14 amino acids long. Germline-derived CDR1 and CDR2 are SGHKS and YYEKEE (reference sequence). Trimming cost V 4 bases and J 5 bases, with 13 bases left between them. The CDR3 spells CASSVTGRNNEQFF. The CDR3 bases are TGTGCCAGCAGCGTTACCGGGCGAAACAATGAGCAGTTCTTC.

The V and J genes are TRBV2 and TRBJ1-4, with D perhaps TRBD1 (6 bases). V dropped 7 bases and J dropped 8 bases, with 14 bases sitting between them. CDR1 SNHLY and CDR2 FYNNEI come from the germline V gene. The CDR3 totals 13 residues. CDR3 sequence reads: CASIETGGEKLFF. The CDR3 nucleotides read TGTGCCAGCATTGAGACAGGTGGGGAAAAACTGTTTTTT.

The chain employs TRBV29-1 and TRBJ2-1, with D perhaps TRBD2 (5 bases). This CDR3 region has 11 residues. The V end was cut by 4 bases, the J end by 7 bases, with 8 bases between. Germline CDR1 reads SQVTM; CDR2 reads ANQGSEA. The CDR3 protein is CSVVGDNEQFF. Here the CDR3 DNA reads TGCAGCGTTGTCGGGGATAATGAGCAGTTCTTC.

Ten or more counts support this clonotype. For the CDR3, the DNA is TGTGCCAGCAGCCGACAGAGCAATCAGCCCCAGCATTTT. Its translation: CASSRQSNQPQHF. This chain joins TRBV28 and TRBJ1-5; a weak D match, TRBD1 (5 bases). In germline, CDR1 is MDHEN, CDR2 SYDVKM. CDR3 length: 13 residues. Trimming took 6 bases from V and 1 from J, leaving 7 bases between them. Variable domain in full (rest from reference TRBV28 and TRBJ1-5): DVKVTQSSRYLVKRTGEKVFLECVQDMDHENMFWYRQDPGLGLRLIYFSYDVKMKEKGDIPEGYSVSREKKERFSLILESASTNQTSMYLCASSRQSNQPQHFGDGTRLSIL.

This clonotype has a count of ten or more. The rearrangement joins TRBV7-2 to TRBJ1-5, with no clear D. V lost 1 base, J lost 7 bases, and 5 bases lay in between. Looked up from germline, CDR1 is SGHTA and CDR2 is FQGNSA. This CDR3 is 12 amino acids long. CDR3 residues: CASSLGLQPQHF. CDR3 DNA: TGTGCCAGCAGCTTAGGGTTACAGCCCCAGCATTTT.

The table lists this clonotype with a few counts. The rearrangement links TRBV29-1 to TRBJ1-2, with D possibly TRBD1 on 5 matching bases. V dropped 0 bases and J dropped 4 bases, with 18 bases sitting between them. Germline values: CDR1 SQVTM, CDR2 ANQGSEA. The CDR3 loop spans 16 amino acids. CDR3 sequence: CSVEDLVSGGGYGYTF. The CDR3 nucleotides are TGCAGCGTTGAAGATCTAGTATCTGGGGGGGGCTATGGCTACACCTTC.

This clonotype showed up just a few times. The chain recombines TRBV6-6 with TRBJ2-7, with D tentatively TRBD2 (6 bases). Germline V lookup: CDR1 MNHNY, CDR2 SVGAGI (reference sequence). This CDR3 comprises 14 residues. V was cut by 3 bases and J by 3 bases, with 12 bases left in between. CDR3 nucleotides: TGTGCCAGCAGTTATTCGGGGGTAGGCTACGAGCAGTACGTC. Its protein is CASSYSGVGYEQYV.

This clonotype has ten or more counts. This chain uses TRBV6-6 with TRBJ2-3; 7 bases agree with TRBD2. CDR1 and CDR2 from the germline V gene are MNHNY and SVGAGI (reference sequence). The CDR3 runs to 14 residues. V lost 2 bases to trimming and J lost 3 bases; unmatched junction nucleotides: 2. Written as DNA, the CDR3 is TGTGCCAGCAGTTACGGGGGGGTAACAGATACGCAGTATTTT. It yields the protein CASSYGGVTDTQYF.

The chain's CDR3 is CASSLGTGVDQPQHF. The DNA of the CDR3 is TGTGCCAGCAGCTTAGGGACAGGGGTGGATCAGCCCCAGCATTTT. V gene TRBV7-9 combines with J gene TRBJ1-5, with 9 bases lining up with TRBD1. V shed 1 base, J shed 5 bases, and the junction held 3 bases outside the gene matches. CDR3 length: 15 amino acids. Germline V gene sequence: CDR1 SEHNR, CDR2 FQNEAQ (reference sequence).

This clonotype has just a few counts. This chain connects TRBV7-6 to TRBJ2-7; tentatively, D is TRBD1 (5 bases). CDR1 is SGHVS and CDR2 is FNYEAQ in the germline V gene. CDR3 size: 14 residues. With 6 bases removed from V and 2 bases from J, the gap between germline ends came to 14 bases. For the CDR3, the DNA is TGTGCCAGCAGTTCCCCTGGGGCCCCCTACGAGCAGTACTTC. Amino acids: CASSSPGAPYEQYF.

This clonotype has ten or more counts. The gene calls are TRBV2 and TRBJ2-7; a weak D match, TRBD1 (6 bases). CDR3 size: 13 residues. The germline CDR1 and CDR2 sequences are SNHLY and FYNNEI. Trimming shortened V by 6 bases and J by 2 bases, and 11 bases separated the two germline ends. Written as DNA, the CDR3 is TGTGCCAGCAGGAAACAGGGAGCCTACGAGCAGTACTTC. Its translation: CASRKQGAYEQYF. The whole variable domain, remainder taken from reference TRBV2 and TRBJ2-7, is EPEVTQTPSHQVTQMGQEVILRCVPISNHLYFYWYRQILGQKVEFLVSFYNNEISEKSEIFDDQFSVERPDGSNFTLKIRSTKLEDSAMYFCASRKQGAYEQYFGPGTRLTVT.

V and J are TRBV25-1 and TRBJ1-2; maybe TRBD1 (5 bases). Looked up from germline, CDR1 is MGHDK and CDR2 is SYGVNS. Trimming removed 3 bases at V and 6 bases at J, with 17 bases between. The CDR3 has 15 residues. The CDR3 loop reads CASSEGEPEINGYTF. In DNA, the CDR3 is TGTGCCAGCAGTGAGGGGGAGCCCGAAATTAATGGCTACACCTTC.

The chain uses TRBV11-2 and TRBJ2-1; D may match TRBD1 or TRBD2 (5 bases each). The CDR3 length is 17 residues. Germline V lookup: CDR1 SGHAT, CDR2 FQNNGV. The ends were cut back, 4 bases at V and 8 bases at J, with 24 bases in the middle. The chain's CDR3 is CASSSLGAPFAVDEQFF. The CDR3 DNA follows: TGTGCCAGCAGCTCCCTCGGGGCCCCCTTTGCCGTGGATGAGCAGTTCTTC.

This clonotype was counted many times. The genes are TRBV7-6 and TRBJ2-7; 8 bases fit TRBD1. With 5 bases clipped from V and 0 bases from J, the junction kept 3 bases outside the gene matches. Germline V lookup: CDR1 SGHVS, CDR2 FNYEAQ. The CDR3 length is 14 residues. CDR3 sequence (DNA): TGTGCCAGCAGCGAAGGGACAGGCTCCTACGAGCAGTACGTC. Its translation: CASSEGTGSYEQYV.

The CDR3 DNA reads TGTGCCACCAGCAGACTAGCGGGGGAGGGGGAGCAGTACGTC. Encoded protein: CATSRLAGEGEQYV. V gene TRBV15 combines with J gene TRBJ2-7, with 10 bases lining up with TRBD2. The germline gives CDR1 LNHNV, CDR2 YYDKDF (reference sequence). Trimming cost V 2 bases and J 7 bases; bases outside gene matches: 5. The CDR3 consists of 14 residues.

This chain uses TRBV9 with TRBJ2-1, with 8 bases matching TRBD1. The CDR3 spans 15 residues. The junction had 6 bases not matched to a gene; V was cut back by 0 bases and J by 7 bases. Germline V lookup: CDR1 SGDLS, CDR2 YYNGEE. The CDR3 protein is CASSVVGQGVNEQFF. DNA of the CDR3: TGTGCCAGCAGCGTAGTTGGACAGGGAGTAAATGAGCAGTTCTTC.

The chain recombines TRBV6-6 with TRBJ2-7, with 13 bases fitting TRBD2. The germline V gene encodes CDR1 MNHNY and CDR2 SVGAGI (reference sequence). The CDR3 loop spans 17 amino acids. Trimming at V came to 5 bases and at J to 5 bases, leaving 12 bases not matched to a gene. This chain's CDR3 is CASSHPKTSGGSDEQYF. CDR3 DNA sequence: TGTGCCAGCAGTCACCCTAAGACTAGCGGGGGGAGCGACGAGCAGTACTTC.

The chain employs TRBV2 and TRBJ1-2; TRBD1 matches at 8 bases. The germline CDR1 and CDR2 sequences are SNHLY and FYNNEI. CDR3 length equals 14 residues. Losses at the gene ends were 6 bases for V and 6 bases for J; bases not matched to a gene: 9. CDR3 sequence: CASRRQGRNDGYTF. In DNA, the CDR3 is TGTGCCAGCAGACGACAGGGGCGGAACGATGGCTACACCTTC.

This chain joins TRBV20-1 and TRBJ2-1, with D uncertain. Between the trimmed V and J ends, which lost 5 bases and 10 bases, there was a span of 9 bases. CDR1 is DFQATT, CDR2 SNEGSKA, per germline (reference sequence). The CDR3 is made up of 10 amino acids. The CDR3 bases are TGCAGTGCTGCGCCCGGCGAGCAGTTCTTC. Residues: CSAAPGEQFF.

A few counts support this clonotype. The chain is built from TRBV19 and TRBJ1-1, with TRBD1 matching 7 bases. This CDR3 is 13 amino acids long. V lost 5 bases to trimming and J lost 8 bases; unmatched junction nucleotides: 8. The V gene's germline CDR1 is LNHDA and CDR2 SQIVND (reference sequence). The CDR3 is CASSVDRRREAFF. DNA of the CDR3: TGTGCCAGTAGTGTGGACAGGCGCCGGGAAGCTTTCTTT.

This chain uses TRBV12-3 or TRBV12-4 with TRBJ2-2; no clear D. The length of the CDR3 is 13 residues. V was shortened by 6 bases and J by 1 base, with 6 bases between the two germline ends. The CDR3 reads CASSTKNTGELFF. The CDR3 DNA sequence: TGTGCCAGCAGCACAAAGAACACCGGGGAGCTGTTTTTT.